The text below deals with one TCR beta chain. V dropped 5 bases and J dropped 7 bases, with 15 bases sitting between them. CDR3 length: 14 residues. From germline, CDR1 is SGHTA and CDR2 FQGTGA. The data originate from a study of blood T cell repertoires in COVID-19. Authors' processing steps: Estimated nucleated cell counts came from reference gene primer amplification. Assay used: immunoSEQ multiplex PCR; TCRdb lists only in-frame clones, some missing. The D gene and trimming were derived from the DNA, and the V and J assignments and clone size from that table. This sample yields around 300,000 clones, of which more than 80% are seen a single time; over 2% belongs to the top ten.

This clonotype was sampled from a woman in her late teens or twenties who had recovered from COVID-19. The genes are TRBV7-3 and TRBJ2-1; TRBD2 might be the D (5 bases). Sequencing was carried out using PBMCs or T cells enriched from blood (not recorded which). As DNA, the CDR3 is TGTGCCAGCAGCCGCGATGTGGCGGGTAATGAGCAGTTCTTC. This codes for CASSRDVAGNEQFF.